The clone carrying this TCR beta chain was seen only a few times. No antigen is known for it. The listed genes are named as in mouse. The CDR3 end is not reached by the read, which stops 1 residue before it; the germline J gene fills it in. The data derive from a study of tissue T cells after allogeneic stem cell transplantation. Regarding the study as a whole: The study did not identify alloreactive or antigen-specific tissue TCRs, and some clones might be persisting host cells.

V shed 1 base and J 4 bases; nucleotides not matched to a gene: 1. Per germline, CDR1 SNHLY and CDR2 FYNGKV (reference sequence). The CDR3 consists of 14 residues. Repertoires were generated with immunoSEQ multiplex PCR, while TCRdb's copy carries only in-frame clones and drops some. The sample consists of about 7,800 clones, around 42% of them appearing once. Time point denoted: mouse harvest day 7 after allogeneic transplant. Mouse grafts combined 10^7 T-cell-depleted bone marrow cells with 10^6 splenic CD5+ T cells. This clonotype originated in a female BALB/c mouse given C57BL/6 T cells with graft-versus-host disease after an allogeneic hematopoietic cell transplant. The sample comprised gut tissue. V gene TRBV3 combines with J gene TRBJ2-7; TRBD1 matches 10 bases. The CDR3 loop is CASSLGGQGYEQYF. The covered CDR3 bases are TGTGCCAGCAGCTTAGGGGGACAGGGGTATGAACAGTAC.